A few counts support the clone carrying this T cell receptor (beta chain). Its target is unknown. At one end, the junction sequence differs from germline, possibly due to a read error. This CDR3 has 12 residues. TCRdb re-called the RT-PCR reads through MiXCR, storing one row per CDR3 protein. The repertoire includes under 850,000 distinct CDR3 sequences, roughly 20% of them detected once, and around 9.9% sits in the top ten. The data stem from a study of response to subunit inactivated influenza vaccine. Study observations and caveats: Every seasonal influenza vaccination brings in few new T cells, the authors suggested.

This specimen consisted of PBMCs from blood, obtained 5 to 6 days after vaccination. The receptor comes from a man between 50 and 59 years old who received an inactivated influenza vaccine. The chain employs TRBV12-3 or TRBV12-4 and TRBJ2-1; 9 bases agree with TRBD1. CDR3 coding DNA: TGTGCCAGCAGTTTAGGCCGGACAGGGGATCTCTTC. Translating gives CASSLGRTGDLF.